These 16 T cell receptor beta chains originate from one sample sequenced in a study of radiotherapy plus CTLA-4 blockade in lung cancer. Sequencing used immunoSEQ multiplex PCR; TCRdb keeps in-frame clones, though not all of them. The sample includes under 35,000 clones, about 70% of them seen just once. This specimen consisted of peripheral blood, obtained from a patient treated with radiotherapy plus ipilimumab. The receptors derive from a human donor with non-small cell lung cancer whose response to radiotherapy plus ipilimumab could not be evaluated.

The chain combines TRBV29-1 with TRBJ2-7; 12 bases are shared with TRBD1. V trimming: 7 bases; J trimming: 5 bases; junction bases outside the gene matches: 3. Germline V gene lookup returns CDR1 SQVTM and CDR2 ANQGSEA. This CDR3 region has 12 residues. In DNA, the CDR3 is TGCAGCGGGGGGACAGGGGGCCACGAGCAGTACTTC. It codes for CSGGTGGHEQYF.

The V gene is TRBV6-5, the J gene TRBJ2-4; D may be TRBD2 (6 bases). The CDR3 is made up of 16 amino acids. V gave up 0 bases and J gave up 4 bases, with 13 bases separating them. Germline V lookup: CDR1 MNHEY, CDR2 SVGAGI. CDR3 coding DNA: TGTGCCAGCAGTTACTCAGAGATCGCGGGGAAAAACATTCAGTACTTC. It encodes CASSYSEIAGKNIQYF.

The gene calls are TRBV5-6 and TRBJ2-5; a weak D match, TRBD2 (6 bases). V lost 0 bases, J lost 8 bases, and 17 bases lay in between. CDR1 is SGHDT, CDR2 YYEEEE, per germline. CDR3 length: 15 amino acids. The CDR3 loop is CASSLVGTPLGTQYF. For the CDR3, the DNA is TGTGCCAGCAGCTTGGTTGGGACTCCACTAGGAACCCAGTACTTC.

The genes are TRBV7-2 and TRBJ2-5; D is possibly TRBD2 (5 bases). The J call may not be correct, given that the DNA end is closer to TRBJ2-7. Germline V gives CDR1 SGHTA, CDR2 FQGNSA. The CDR3 is 15 residues long. This CDR3 reads CASSLSASNSYEQYF. In DNA form, the CDR3 reads TGTGCCAGCAGCTTATCCGCTAGCAACTCCTACGAGCAGTACTTC.

This chain links TRBV29-1 with TRBJ2-3; weak D call: TRBD2 (5 bases). The germline V gene encodes CDR1 SQVTM and CDR2 ANQGSEA. This CDR3 spans 14 amino acids. The V end lost 4 bases, the J end lost 1 base, and 12 bases lay between the germline ends. CDR3 amino acids: CSVGGVVGTDTQYF. The CDR3 DNA is TGCAGCGTTGGGGGAGTGGTGGGCACAGATACGCAGTATTTT.

This clone was picked up one time. V usage is TRBV7-2 and J usage is TRBJ1-2; D is perhaps TRBD1 (6 bases). The ends were cut back, 5 bases at V and 4 bases at J, with 14 bases in the middle. The length of the CDR3 is 14 residues. From germline, CDR1 is SGHTA and CDR2 FQGNSA. CDR3 sequence reads: CASSLRTEGYGYTF. The CDR3 DNA is TGTGCCAGCAGCCTTAGGACAGAGGGCTATGGCTACACCTTC.

This clone showed up just a few times. The V and J genes are TRBV5-1 and TRBJ2-2; D perhaps matches TRBD1 (5 bases). Germline-derived CDR1 and CDR2 are SGHRS and YFSETQ. The CDR3 totals 14 residues. Trimming left V 4 bases short and J 2 bases short, with 9 bases between. CDR3 amino acids: CASSRDSNTGELFF. DNA for the CDR3: TGCGCCAGCAGCCGTGACAGTAACACCGGGGAGCTGTTTTTT.

The chain links TRBV18 to TRBJ2-1, with TRBD1 matching 9 bases. V was clipped by 6 bases and J by 4 bases; unmatched bases: 7. Germline V gene data show CDR1 as KGHSH and CDR2 as LQKENI. This CDR3 region has 15 residues. The CDR3 sequence: CASSPGTGNYNEQFF. Here the CDR3 DNA reads TGTGCCAGCTCTCCCGGGACAGGGAATTACAATGAGCAGTTCTTC.

The rearrangement links TRBV4-1 to TRBJ2-7; the D gene is possibly TRBD2 (6 bases). V was trimmed by 2 bases and J by 8 bases, leaving 16 bases between them. The CDR3 consists of 14 residues. Germline V gives CDR1 MGHRA, CDR2 YSYEKL. The CDR3 here is CASSQWPVRDKQYF. The CDR3 DNA reads as TGCGCCAGCAGCCAATGGCCGGTGCGGGATAAGCAGTACTTC.

The chain has TRBV5-4 and TRBJ1-2; tentatively, D is TRBD1 (5 bases). The CDR3 is 15 residues long. Trimming shortened V by 5 bases and J by 5 bases, and 19 bases separated the two germline ends. The V gene's germline CDR1 is SGHNT and CDR2 YYREEE (reference sequence). The CDR3 reads CASRPLEGPLYGYTF. Written as DNA, the CDR3 is TGTGCCAGCAGACCGCTGGAGGGGCCGCTATATGGCTACACCTTC.

CDR3 coding DNA: TGTGCCAGCAGCCAGGGGGCCATGAACACTGAAGCTTTCTTT. Its protein product is CASSQGAMNTEAFF. The chain recombines TRBV9 with TRBJ1-1; TRBD1 agrees at 8 bases. Trimming took 4 bases from V and 0 from J; bases not matched to a gene: 2. The CDR3 spans 14 residues. Per the germline V gene, CDR1 is SGDLS and CDR2 is YYNGEE.

This clone has just a few counts. The rearrangement links TRBV9 to TRBJ1-2; 7 nucleotides align to TRBD1. The CDR3 is made up of 16 amino acids. The junction had 14 bases not matched to a gene; V was cut back by 3 bases and J by 6 bases. Germline CDR1 SGDLS, CDR2 YYNGEE. In DNA, the CDR3 is TGTGCCAGCAGCGCCTTTTCCCCGAACAGGGGCCATGGCTACACCTTC. It yields the protein CASSAFSPNRGHGYTF.

The chain joins TRBV27 to TRBJ2-7; 8 nucleotides align to TRBD2. CDR1 is MNHEY and CDR2 is SMNVEV in the germline V gene (reference sequence). The V segment lost 3 bases and the J segment 3 bases; nucleotides outside the gene matches: 4. The length of the CDR3 is 14 residues. The CDR3 coding sequence is TGTGCCAGCAGTTTTGATAGCGGGGTCTACGAGCAGTACTTC. This sequence encodes CASSFDSGVYEQYF.

DNA for the CDR3: TGTGCCAGCAGCTTAGCGCCGCGCACCGGGGAGCTGTTTTTT. Residues: CASSLAPRTGELFF. The chain recombines TRBV11-2 with TRBJ2-2; no definite D call. The length of the CDR3 is 14 residues. Germline assignment: CDR1 SGHAT and CDR2 FQNNGV. Deletions cut 1 base from V and 4 bases from J, with 7 bases between.

The rearrangement uses TRBV5-1 and TRBJ2-3, with D perhaps TRBD2 (7 bases). Trimming took off 0 bases at V and 4 bases at J, with 9 bases between the two ends. Germline V lookup: CDR1 SGHRS, CDR2 YFSETQ. There are 14 residues in the CDR3. The CDR3 DNA sequence: TGCGCCAGCAGCTTGGTAGGGGGGGCAGATACGCAGTATTTT. The encoded protein is CASSLVGGADTQYF.

V is TRBV30 and J is TRBJ2-5, with D maybe TRBD1 (5 bases). The CDR3 has 13 residues. Trimming pared 4 bases from V and 2 bases from J, leaving 11 bases between. CDR1 GTSNPN and CDR2 SVGIG come from the germline V gene (reference sequence). CDR3 coding DNA: TGTGCCTGGACCCAGCAGGGACAAGAGACCCAGTACTTC. Protein sequence: CAWTQQGQETQYF.